The 32 T cell receptor beta chains below were found in one sample sequenced in a study of T cells in Graves' hyperthyroidism and ophthalmopathy. Amplification yielded TCR beta CDR3 regions, with RNA transcripts as the source. An initial round of RT-PCR targeting the TCR CDR3 relied on the HTBI primer set. TCRdb passed the multiplex PCR reads through MiXCR, listing each CDR3 protein once. The sample consists of a few hundred thousand distinct CDR3 sequences, 15% to 17% of them appearing once. Specimen: blood. The source is a woman aged 25 to 39 with Graves' hyperthyroidism.

The chain is built from TRBV14 and TRBJ2-1; D unclear. Germline loops: CDR1 SGHDN, CDR2 FVKESK. V was trimmed by 0 bases and J by 8 bases, leaving 20 bases between them. This CDR3 contains 17 residues. The CDR3 reads CASSQDPLIPYKDEQFF. The CDR3 DNA sequence: TGTGCCAGCAGCCAAGATCCTTTGATCCCTTACAAGGATGAGCAGTTCTTC.

V usage is TRBV19 and J usage is TRBJ1-1, with 7 bases fitting TRBD1. V shed 4 bases and J 6 bases; nucleotides not matched to a gene: 5. The CDR3 loop spans 13 amino acids. Germline assignment: CDR1 LNHDA and CDR2 SQIVND (reference sequence). CDR3 amino acids: CASSTLRGSEAFF. Here the CDR3 DNA reads TGTGCCAGTAGTACTCTCAGGGGGTCTGAAGCTTTCTTT.

This clonotype was observed many times. The V and J genes are TRBV7-2 and TRBJ1-2, with TRBD1 identical over 10 bases. This CDR3 has 18 amino acids. The germline V gene has CDR1 SGHTA and CDR2 FQGNSA. V lost 7 bases to trimming and J lost 5 bases; unmatched junction nucleotides: 19. CDR3 sequence: CASTLGGGTGDRGYGYTF. DNA for the CDR3: TGTGCCAGCACCCTGGGAGGAGGGACAGGGGATAGGGGTTATGGCTACACCTTC.

The V and J genes are TRBV28 and TRBJ1-6; TRBD1 matches 7 bases. The CDR3 has 14 residues. The J segment lost 6 bases and the V segment lost 5 bases, leaving 4 bases of the junction unmatched. Germline V gene lookup returns CDR1 MDHEN and CDR2 SYDVKM. The CDR3 DNA reads TGTGCCAGCAGTCGGACAGGCTCTAATTCACCCCTCCACTTT. It specifies CASSRTGSNSPLHF.

The sample holds many counts of this clonotype. V is TRBV20-1 and J is TRBJ2-7; TRBD2 is a possible D gene (5 bases). The CDR3 is made up of 15 amino acids. Trimming shortened V by 1 base and J by 7 bases, and 20 bases separated the two germline ends. Germline CDR1 reads DFQATT; CDR2 reads SNEGSKA (reference sequence). The CDR3 bases are TGCAGTGCTAGAGTCGCGGCGGGTATGTTTTGGGAGCAGTACTTC. Its translation: CSARVAAGMFWEQYF.

This clonotype was counted at least ten times. The rearrangement joins TRBV6-1 to TRBJ2-1; possibly TRBD1 for D (6 bases). Germline loops: CDR1 MNHNS, CDR2 SASEGT. Between the trimmed V and J ends, which lost 7 bases and 3 bases, there was a span of 16 bases. The CDR3 runs 15 residues. The CDR3 loop is CASTLEDSVYNEQFF. The CDR3, as DNA: TGTGCCAGCACCCTAGAGGACAGTGTCTACAATGAGCAGTTCTTC.

This clonotype was detected many times. The CDR3 sequence is CASSYFLGARDTIYF. CDR3 bases: TGTGCCAGCAGCTACTTTCTGGGGGCGAGAGACACCATATATTTT. This rearrangement joins TRBV7-2 to TRBJ1-3; D possibly corresponds to TRBD1 (6 bases). Trimming took 4 bases from V and 8 from J, leaving 18 bases between them. The CDR3 contains 15 residues. Germline V gene sequence: CDR1 SGHTA, CDR2 FQGNSA.

This clonotype occurred a few times. J is TRBJ1-5 and V is TRBV5-6; TRBD1 might be the D (5 bases). The V end was cut by 0 bases, the J end by 6 bases, with 10 bases between. The CDR3 spans 14 residues. The germline gives CDR1 SGHDT, CDR2 YYEEEE. The CDR3 protein is CASSLGGAAQPQHF. The CDR3 DNA reads as TGTGCCAGCAGCTTGGGTGGGGCGGCTCAGCCCCAGCATTTT. Full variable domain (missing parts from reference TRBV5-6 and TRBJ1-5): DAGVTQSPTHLIKTRGQQVTLRCSPKSGHDTVSWYQQALGQGPQFIFQYYEEEERQRGNFPDRFSGHQFPNYSSELNVNALLLGDSALYLCASSLGGAAQPQHFGDGTRLSIL.

The CDR3 reads CSGGVGSTDTQYF. CDR3 coding DNA: TGCAGCGGGGGGGTTGGTAGCACAGATACGCAGTATTTT. This chain uses TRBV29-1 with TRBJ2-3, with a weak D call TRBD2 (6 bases). V was shortened by 7 bases and J by 0 bases, with 11 bases between the two germline ends. The germline CDR1 and CDR2 sequences are SQVTM and ANQGSEA. CDR3 length: 13 residues.

This clonotype was found many times. CDR3 loop: CATSDFSSGKYEQYF. CDR3 DNA: TGTGCCACCAGTGATTTCTCCAGCGGTAAATACGAGCAGTACTTC. This chain connects TRBV24-1 to TRBJ2-7, with TRBD2 as a possible D gene (5 bases). The germline CDR1 and CDR2 sequences are KGHDR and SFDVKD. Trimming cost V 1 base and J 4 bases, with 13 bases left between them. The CDR3 has 15 amino acids.

The chain links TRBV20-1 to TRBJ1-4; maybe TRBD1 (5 bases). The V end was cut by 0 bases, the J end by 4 bases, with 9 bases between. The CDR3 is made up of 14 amino acids. Per the germline V gene, CDR1 is DFQATT and CDR2 is SNEGSKA (reference sequence). The CDR3 sequence: CSAREGQSNEKLFF. CDR3 coding DNA: TGCAGTGCTAGAGAGGGGCAGAGTAATGAAAAACTGTTTTTT.

The V gene is TRBV7-2, the J gene TRBJ2-1, with 11 bases lining up with TRBD1. Trimming removed 4 bases from V and 6 bases from J; junction bases left unmatched: 11. This CDR3 has 17 amino acids. The germline V gene has CDR1 SGHTA and CDR2 FQGNSA. CDR3 sequence reads: CASSSPDRGRASNEQFF. Written as DNA, the CDR3 is TGTGCCAGCAGCTCGCCGGACAGGGGGCGAGCCAGCAATGAGCAGTTCTTC.

This clonotype was observed many times. The chain links TRBV12-3 or TRBV12-4 to TRBJ2-7; 7 bases fit TRBD2. Germline trimming cut 6 bases from V and 5 bases from J; bases unmatched to any gene: 16. This CDR3 spans 16 amino acids. CDR3 nucleotide sequence: TGTGCCAGCAGCCAACTCTCTGGGGGGGTAAGGCACGAGCAGTACTTC. It is translated as CASSQLSGGVRHEQYF.

This clonotype has a handful of counts. This sequence joins TRBV6-1 and TRBJ2-7; 11 bases map to TRBD2. Germline CDR1 is MNHNS and CDR2 is SASEGT. The CDR3 contains 15 residues. After removal of 7 bases from V and 6 bases from J, the junction contained 11 bases not matched to a gene. The CDR3 loop is CASKKGLAGIGEQYF. CDR3 nucleotide sequence: TGTGCCAGCAAAAAAGGACTAGCGGGTATTGGCGAGCAGTACTTC.

The V call is TRBV30, the J call TRBJ1-1; D possibly corresponds to TRBD1 (6 bases). Germline V gene sequence: CDR1 GTSNPN, CDR2 SVGIG (reference sequence). Trimming shortened V by 0 bases and J by 1 base, and 15 bases separated the two germline ends. CDR3 length equals 16 residues. The CDR3 DNA sequence: TGTGCCTGGAGTGTACGACTCGCGGGGGCGAACACTGAAGCTTTCTTT. This sequence encodes CAWSVRLAGANTEAFF.

This clonotype was observed many times. The rearrangement links TRBV20-1 to TRBJ2-7; 7 bases align to TRBD2. Germline-derived CDR1 and CDR2 are DFQATT and SNEGSKA (reference sequence). The CDR3 spans 21 residues. V dropped 6 bases and J dropped 0; count of bases not matched to a gene: 29. The CDR3 nucleotides read TGCAGTGCAAGATACCCCGCCGATGAGCGGGAAGAATGGCGGAGCTCCTACGAGCAGTACTTC. Translated, it gives CSARYPADEREEWRSSYEQYF.

This clonotype was counted between two and nine times. The chain links TRBV14 to TRBJ2-7; maybe TRBD1 (5 bases). The CDR3 extends over 13 amino acids. Germline assignment: CDR1 SGHDN and CDR2 FVKESK. V was trimmed by 1 base and J by 7 bases, leaving 11 bases between them. The CDR3 region has the DNA TGTGCCAGCAGCCAAGCCGTAAGGGGTGAGCAGTACTTC. It is translated as CASSQAVRGEQYF. Full variable domain (missing parts from reference TRBV14 and TRBJ2-7): EAGVTQFPSHSVIEKGQTVTLRCDPISGHDNLYWYRRVMGKEIKFLLHFVKESKQDESGMPNNRFLAERTGGTYSTLKVQPAELEDSGVYFCASSQAVRGEQYFGPGTRLTVT.

At least ten counts were recorded for this clonotype. The rearrangement joins TRBV3-1 to TRBJ2-3; D is undetermined. This CDR3 is 14 amino acids long. V lost 4 bases, J lost 2 bases, and 10 bases lay in between. Germline CDR1 and CDR2: LGHDT and YNNKEL (reference sequence). The CDR3 protein is CASSPPRATDTQYF. CDR3 in DNA: TGTGCCAGCAGCCCACCCCGTGCCACAGATACGCAGTATTTT.

Many counts were recorded for this clonotype. The CDR3 loop reads CASSLHGTYTDTQYF. The CDR3, as DNA: TGTGCCAGCAGCTTACACGGGACTTACACAGATACGCAGTATTTT. J is TRBJ2-3 and V is TRBV7-2; D might be TRBD2 (6 bases). V lost 2 bases, J lost 2 bases, and 11 bases lay in between. CDR1 and CDR2 (germline): SGHTA, FQGNSA. The CDR3 length is 15 residues.

The chain couples TRBV28 to TRBJ1-1; D gene uncertain. V was clipped by 8 bases and J by 4 bases, with 11 bases between them. CDR1 is MDHEN and CDR2 is SYDVKM in the germline V gene. The CDR3 is 12 amino acids. The DNA of the CDR3 is TGTGCCAGCGGGTGGTGGGGCACTGAAGCTTTCTTT. This translates into CASGWWGTEAFF.

This clonotype was seen ten or more times. The rearrangement joins TRBV28 to TRBJ2-1, with D unclear. The CDR3 covers 14 residues. V dropped 6 bases and J dropped 4 bases, with 13 bases sitting between them. CDR1 and CDR2 from the germline V gene are MDHEN and SYDVKM. The CDR3 region is CASSPGGRYNEQFF. CDR3 DNA: TGTGCCAGCAGCCCGGGCGGCCGATACAATGAGCAGTTCTTC.

This clonotype was seen a handful of times. The chain couples TRBV6-1 to TRBJ2-1, with TRBD2 matching over 14 bases. This CDR3 has 17 residues. The ends lost 7 bases at V and 3 bases at J; junction bases unmatched: 8. Germline values: CDR1 MNHNS, CDR2 SASEGT. CDR3 nucleotide sequence: TGTGCCAGCAAGGACCCGGGACTAGCGGGAGTCTACAATGAGCAGTTCTTC. Protein: CASKDPGLAGVYNEQFF.

This clonotype appeared many times. The germline gene is not matched at one end of the junction; a read error may be the cause. V is TRBV7-2 and J is TRBJ2-5, with 7 positions matching TRBD2. This CDR3 spans 17 amino acids. CDR1 SGHTA and CDR2 FQGNSA come from the germline V gene. For the CDR3, the DNA is TGTGCCAGCAGTCGAGATTACGCGGGAGCGTACCAAGGGACCCAGTACTTC. This gives the protein CASSRDYAGAYQGTQYF.

This clonotype came up many times. This chain joins TRBV30 and TRBJ1-2; 7 bases line up with TRBD1. Germline CDR1 and CDR2: GTSNPN and SVGIG (reference sequence). The CDR3 spans 14 residues. J gave up 6 bases and V 3 bases, and 10 bases lay outside the gene matches. The CDR3 region is CAWSQGGGGDGYTF. The CDR3 region has the DNA TGTGCCTGGAGCCAGGGGGGGGGCGGAGATGGCTACACCTTC. Full variable domain (missing parts from reference TRBV30 and TRBJ1-2): SQTIHQWPATLVQPVGSPLSLECTVEGTSNPNLYWYRQAAGRGLQLLFYSVGIGQISSEVPQNLSASRPQDRQFILSSKKLLLSDSGFYLCAWSQGGGGDGYTFGSGTRLTVV.

This clonotype was counted only a few times. The V call is TRBV19, the J call TRBJ2-1; 8 bases line up with TRBD1. Looked up from germline, CDR1 is LNHDA and CDR2 is SQIVND (reference sequence). The CDR3 is 17 residues long. V shed 5 bases and J 0 bases; nucleotides not matched to a gene: 9. Here the CDR3 DNA reads TGTGCCAGTAGTGCCCCGACAGGGGAGGCCTCCTACAATGAGCAGTTCTTC. It is translated as CASSAPTGEASYNEQFF.

This clonotype showed up many times. The gene calls are TRBV20-1 and TRBJ2-2, with D tentatively TRBD2 (7 bases). Looked up from germline, CDR1 is DFQATT and CDR2 is SNEGSKA (reference sequence). Deletions cut 6 bases from V and 1 base from J, with 12 bases between. CDR3 length equals 14 residues. The CDR3 region is CSAREGQNTGELFF. The CDR3 coding sequence is TGCAGTGCAAGGGAGGGACAGAACACCGGGGAGCTGTTTTTT.

There are a few counts of this clonotype. This chain uses TRBV7-6 with TRBJ2-1; 8 bases agree with TRBD2. Looked up from germline, CDR1 is SGHVS and CDR2 is FNYEAQ. This CDR3 is 12 amino acids long. V lost 1 base, J lost 15 bases, and 5 bases stayed unmatched. The DNA for the CDR3 is TGTGCCAGCAGCTTAGGGACTAGCCGTTGGTTCTTC. Protein product: CASSLGTSRWFF. The full variable domain, in which reference TRBV7-6 and TRBJ2-1 provide the parts outside the CDR3, is GAGVSQSPRYKVTKRGQDVALRCDPISGHVSLYWYRQALGQGPEFLTYFNYEAQQDKSGLPNDRFSAERPEGSISTLTIQRTEQRDSAMYRCASSLGTSRWFFGPGTRLTVL.

This sequence joins TRBV19 and TRBJ2-5; D may correspond to TRBD1 or TRBD2 (5 bases each). Per the germline V gene, CDR1 is LNHDA and CDR2 is SQIVND (reference sequence). The ends were cut back, 3 bases at V and 0 bases at J, with 11 bases in the middle. The CDR3 is made up of 15 amino acids. DNA of the CDR3: TGTGCCAGTAGTATCCGGGGCCCAGACCAAGAGACCCAGTACTTC. Its protein product is CASSIRGPDQETQYF.

This clonotype was seen just once. This chain uses TRBV19 with TRBJ2-1, with TRBD2 identical over 11 bases. Germline V gene data show CDR1 as LNHDA and CDR2 as SQIVND (reference sequence). V was pared by 6 bases and J by 2 bases, with 3 bases of the junction left unmatched. The length of the CDR3 is 15 residues. The CDR3 DNA sequence: TGTGCCAGTAGGGGACTAGCGGAAACCTACAATGAGCAGTTCTTC. Protein product: CASRGLAETYNEQFF.

This clonotype was picked up many times. CDR3 sequence (DNA): TGTGCCAGCAGCTTAGCGCCCCGGTGGGTCGGGGAGCTGTTTTTT. Protein product: CASSLAPRWVGELFF. The chain has TRBV7-2 and TRBJ2-2; no clear D gene. Trimming cost V 0 bases and J 7 bases, with 12 bases left between them. The CDR3 has 15 residues. Germline CDR1 reads SGHTA; CDR2 reads FQGNSA.

This clonotype was counted many times. The V gene is TRBV5-1, the J gene TRBJ2-7; TRBD1 matches at 7 bases. CDR1 and CDR2 (germline): SGHRS, YFSETQ. Trimming cost V 5 bases and J 5 bases; bases outside gene matches: 10. The CDR3 covers 14 residues. The CDR3 nucleotides are TGCGCCAGCAGACCGGGACAGCTACAGGACGAGCAGTACTTC. It codes for CASRPGQLQDEQYF.

The chain links TRBV27 to TRBJ2-1; D call uncertain. The germline CDR1 and CDR2 sequences are MNHEY and SMNVEV (reference sequence). Deletions cut 3 bases from V and 6 bases from J, with 12 bases between. CDR3 size: 14 residues. The CDR3 nucleotides are TGTGCCAGCAGTTTGTACGGACCAGTCAATGAGCAGTTCTTC. It yields the protein CASSLYGPVNEQFF.